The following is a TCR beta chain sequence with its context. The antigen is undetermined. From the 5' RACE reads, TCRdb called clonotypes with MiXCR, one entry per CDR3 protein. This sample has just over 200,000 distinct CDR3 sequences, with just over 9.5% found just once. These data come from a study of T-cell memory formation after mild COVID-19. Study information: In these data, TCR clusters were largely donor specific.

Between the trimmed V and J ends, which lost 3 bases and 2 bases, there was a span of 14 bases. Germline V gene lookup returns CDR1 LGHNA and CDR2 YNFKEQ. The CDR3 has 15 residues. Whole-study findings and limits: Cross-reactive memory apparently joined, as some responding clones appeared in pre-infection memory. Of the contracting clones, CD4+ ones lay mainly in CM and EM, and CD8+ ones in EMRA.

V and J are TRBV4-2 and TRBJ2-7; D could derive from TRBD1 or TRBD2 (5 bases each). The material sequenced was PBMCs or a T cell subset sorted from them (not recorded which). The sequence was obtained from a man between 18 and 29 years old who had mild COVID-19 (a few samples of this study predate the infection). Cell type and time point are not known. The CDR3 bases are TGTGCCAGCAGCCATGACCGGGACCGGCCCTACGAGCAGTACTTC. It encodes CASSHDRDRPYEQYF.